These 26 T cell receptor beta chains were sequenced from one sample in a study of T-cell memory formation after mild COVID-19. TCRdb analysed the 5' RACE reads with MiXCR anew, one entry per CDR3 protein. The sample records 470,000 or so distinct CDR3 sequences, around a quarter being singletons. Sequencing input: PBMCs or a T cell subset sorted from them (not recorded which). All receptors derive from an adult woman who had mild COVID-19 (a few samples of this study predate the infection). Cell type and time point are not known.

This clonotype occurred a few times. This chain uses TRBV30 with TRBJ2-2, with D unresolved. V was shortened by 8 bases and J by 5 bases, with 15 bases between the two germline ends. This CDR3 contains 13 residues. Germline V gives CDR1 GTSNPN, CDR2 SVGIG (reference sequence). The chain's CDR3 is CARVAGWTGELFF. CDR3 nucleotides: TGTGCCCGGGTAGCAGGCTGGACCGGGGAGCTGTTTTTT.

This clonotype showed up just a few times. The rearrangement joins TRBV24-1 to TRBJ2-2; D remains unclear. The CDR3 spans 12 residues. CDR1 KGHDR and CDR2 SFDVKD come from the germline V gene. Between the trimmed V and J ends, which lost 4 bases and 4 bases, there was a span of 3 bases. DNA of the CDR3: TGTGCCACCAGTGAGGCCACCGGGGAGCTGTTTTTT. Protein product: CATSEATGELFF.

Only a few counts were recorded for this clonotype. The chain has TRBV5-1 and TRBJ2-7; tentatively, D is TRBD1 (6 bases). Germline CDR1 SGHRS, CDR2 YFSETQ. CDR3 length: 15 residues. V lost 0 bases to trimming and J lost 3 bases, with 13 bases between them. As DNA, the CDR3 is TGCGCCAGCAGCTTGGCCCTGGGGGCCTTCTACGAGCAGTACTTC. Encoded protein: CASSLALGAFYEQYF.

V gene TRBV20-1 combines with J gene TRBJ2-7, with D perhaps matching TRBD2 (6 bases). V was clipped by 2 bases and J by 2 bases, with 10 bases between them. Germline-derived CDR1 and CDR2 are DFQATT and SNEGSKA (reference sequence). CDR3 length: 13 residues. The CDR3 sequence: CSARRDWTYEQYF. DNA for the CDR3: TGCAGTGCTAGACGGGACTGGACCTACGAGCAGTACTTC.

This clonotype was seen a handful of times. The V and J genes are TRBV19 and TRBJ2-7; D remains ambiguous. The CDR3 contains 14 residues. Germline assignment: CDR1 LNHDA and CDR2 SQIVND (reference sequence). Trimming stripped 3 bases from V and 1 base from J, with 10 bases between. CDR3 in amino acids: CASSITPASYEQYF. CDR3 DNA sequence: TGTGCCAGTAGTATCACCCCGGCTTCCTACGAGCAGTACTTC.

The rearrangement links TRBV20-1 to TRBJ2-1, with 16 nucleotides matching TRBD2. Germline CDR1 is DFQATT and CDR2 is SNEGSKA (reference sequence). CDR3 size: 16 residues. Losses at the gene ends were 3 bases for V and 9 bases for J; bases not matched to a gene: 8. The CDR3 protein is CSASSGTSGGAVEQFF. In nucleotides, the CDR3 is TGCAGTGCTAGCTCCGGGACTAGCGGGGGGGCGGTTGAGCAGTTCTTC.

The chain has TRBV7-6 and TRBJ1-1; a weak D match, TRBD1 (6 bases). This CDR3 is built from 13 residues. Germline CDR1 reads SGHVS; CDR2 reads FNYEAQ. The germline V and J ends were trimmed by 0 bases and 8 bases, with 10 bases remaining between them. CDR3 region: CASSLAEQGEAFF. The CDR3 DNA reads TGTGCCAGCAGCTTAGCAGAGCAGGGGGAAGCTTTCTTT.

The CDR3 nucleotides are TGTGCCAGCAGCCAAGAATGGGCAACACCTAACATTCAGTACTTC. Amino acid sequence: CASSQEWATPNIQYF. V usage is TRBV3-1 and J usage is TRBJ2-4, with D hard to call. V lost 0 bases and J lost 7, with 13 bases in between. Germline CDR1 is LGHDT and CDR2 is YNNKEL (reference sequence). CDR3 length equals 15 residues.

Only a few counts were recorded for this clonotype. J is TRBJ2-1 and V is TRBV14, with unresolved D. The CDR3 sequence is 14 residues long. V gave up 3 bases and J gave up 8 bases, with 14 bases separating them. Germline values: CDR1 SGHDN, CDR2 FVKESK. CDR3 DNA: TGTGCCAGCAGCCACGCCTTTCAAGGCGATGAGCAGTTCTTC. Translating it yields CASSHAFQGDEQFF.

The CDR3 spells CSVGLAGSTDTQYF. The CDR3 DNA reads as TGCAGCGTTGGACTAGCGGGTAGCACAGATACGCAGTATTTT. This chain uses TRBV29-1 with TRBJ2-3; 10 nucleotides agree with TRBD2. Per the germline V gene, CDR1 is SQVTM and CDR2 is ANQGSEA. Trimming removed 4 bases from V and 0 bases from J; junction bases left unmatched: 1. This CDR3 is built from 14 residues.

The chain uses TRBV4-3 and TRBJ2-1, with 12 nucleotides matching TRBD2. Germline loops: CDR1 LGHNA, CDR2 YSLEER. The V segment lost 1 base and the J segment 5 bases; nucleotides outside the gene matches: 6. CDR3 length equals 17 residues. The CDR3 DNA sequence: TGCGCCAGCAGCCAAGCTGCTAGCGGGAGGGCCAACAATGAGCAGTTCTTC. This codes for CASSQAASGRANNEQFF.

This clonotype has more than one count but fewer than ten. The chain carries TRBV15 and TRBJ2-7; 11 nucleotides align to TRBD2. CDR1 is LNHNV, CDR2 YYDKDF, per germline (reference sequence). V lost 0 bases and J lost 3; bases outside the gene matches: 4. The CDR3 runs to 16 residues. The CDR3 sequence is CATSRDTGTSGYEQYF. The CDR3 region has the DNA TGTGCCACCAGCAGAGATACAGGGACTAGCGGCTACGAGCAGTACTTC.

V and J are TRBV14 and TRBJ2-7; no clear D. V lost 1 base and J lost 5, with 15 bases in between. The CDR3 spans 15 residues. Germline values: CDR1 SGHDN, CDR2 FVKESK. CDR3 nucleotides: TGTGCCAGCAGCCAAGTGTGGGGAATTTCGGACGAGCAGTACTTC. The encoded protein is CASSQVWGISDEQYF.

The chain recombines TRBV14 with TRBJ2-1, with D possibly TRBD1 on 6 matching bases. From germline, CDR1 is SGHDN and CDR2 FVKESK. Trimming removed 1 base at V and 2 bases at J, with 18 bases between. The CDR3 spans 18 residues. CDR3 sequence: CASSQVRVSRGTYNEQFF. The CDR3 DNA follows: TGTGCCAGCAGCCAAGTTAGGGTCTCGAGGGGGACCTACAATGAGCAGTTCTTC.

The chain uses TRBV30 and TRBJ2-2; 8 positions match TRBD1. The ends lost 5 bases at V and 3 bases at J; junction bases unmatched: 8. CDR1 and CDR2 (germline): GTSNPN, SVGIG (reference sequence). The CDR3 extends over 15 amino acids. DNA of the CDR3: TGTGCCTGGGGTCGACTGGACAGGGACACCGGGGAGCTGTTTTTT. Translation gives CAWGRLDRDTGELFF.

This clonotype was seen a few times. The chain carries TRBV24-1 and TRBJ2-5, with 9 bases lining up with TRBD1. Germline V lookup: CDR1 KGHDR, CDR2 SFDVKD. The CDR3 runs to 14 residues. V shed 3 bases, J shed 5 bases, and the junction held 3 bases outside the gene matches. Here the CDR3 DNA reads TGTGCCACCAGTGATCCCGGGACAGGGGAGACCCAGTACTTC. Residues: CATSDPGTGETQYF.

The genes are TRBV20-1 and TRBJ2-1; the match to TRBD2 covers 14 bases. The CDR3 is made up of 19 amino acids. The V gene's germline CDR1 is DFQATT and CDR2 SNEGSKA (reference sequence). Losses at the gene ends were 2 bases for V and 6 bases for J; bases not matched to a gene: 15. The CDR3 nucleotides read TGCAGTGCTAGAATGGGACTAGCGGGAGTATTTCGGCGTCGCAATGAGCAGTTCTTC. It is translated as CSARMGLAGVFRRRNEQFF.

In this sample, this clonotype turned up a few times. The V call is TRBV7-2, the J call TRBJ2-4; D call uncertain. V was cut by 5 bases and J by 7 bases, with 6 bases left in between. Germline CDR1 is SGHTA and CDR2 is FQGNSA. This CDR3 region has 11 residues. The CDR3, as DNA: TGTGCCAGCAGCCCCGGTAACATTCAGTACTTC. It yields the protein CASSPGNIQYF.

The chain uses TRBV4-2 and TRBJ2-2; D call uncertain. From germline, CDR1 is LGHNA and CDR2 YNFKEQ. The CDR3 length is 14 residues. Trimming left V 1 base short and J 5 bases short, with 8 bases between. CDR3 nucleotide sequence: TGTGCCAGCAGCCAAGCGGGTTTAACCGGGGAGCTGTTTTTT. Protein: CASSQAGLTGELFF.

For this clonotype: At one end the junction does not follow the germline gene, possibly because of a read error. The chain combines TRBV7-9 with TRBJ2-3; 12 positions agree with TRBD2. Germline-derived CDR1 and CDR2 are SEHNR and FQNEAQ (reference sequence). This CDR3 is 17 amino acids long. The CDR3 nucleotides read TGTGCCGGCAGCTTAGGACTAGCGGGAATCTCCACAGATACGCAGTATTTT. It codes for CAGSLGLAGISTDTQYF. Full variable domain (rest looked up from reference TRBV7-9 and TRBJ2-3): DTGVSQNPRHKITKRGQNVTFRCDPISEHNRLYWYRQTLGQGPEFLTYFQNEAQLEKSRLLSDRFSAERPKGSFSTLEIQRTEQGDSAMYLCAGSLGLAGISTDTQYFGPGTRLTVL.

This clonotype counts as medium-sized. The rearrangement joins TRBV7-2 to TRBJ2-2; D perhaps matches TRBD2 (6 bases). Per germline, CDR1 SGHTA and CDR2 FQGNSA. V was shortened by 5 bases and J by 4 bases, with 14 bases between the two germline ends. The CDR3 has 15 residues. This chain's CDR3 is CASSLRERGTGELFF. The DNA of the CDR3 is TGTGCCAGCAGCCTACGGGAGAGGGGCACCGGGGAGCTGTTTTTT.

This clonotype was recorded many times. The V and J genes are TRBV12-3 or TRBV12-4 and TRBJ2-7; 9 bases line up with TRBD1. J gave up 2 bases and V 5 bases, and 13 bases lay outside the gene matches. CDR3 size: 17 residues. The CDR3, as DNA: TGTGCCAGCAGTCCGGGGACAGGGATAATTTCTGCCTACGAGCAGTACTTC. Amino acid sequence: CASSPGTGIISAYEQYF.

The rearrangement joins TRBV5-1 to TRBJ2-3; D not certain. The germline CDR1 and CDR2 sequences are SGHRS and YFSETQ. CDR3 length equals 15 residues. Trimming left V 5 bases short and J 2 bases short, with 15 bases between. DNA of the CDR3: TGCGCCAGCAGTAAAATTGAGGTCTCCACAGATACGCAGTATTTT. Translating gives CASSKIEVSTDTQYF.

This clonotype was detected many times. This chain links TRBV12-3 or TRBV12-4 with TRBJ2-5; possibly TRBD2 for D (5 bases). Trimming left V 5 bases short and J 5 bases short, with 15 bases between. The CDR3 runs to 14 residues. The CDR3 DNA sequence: TGTGCCAGCAGTGTTACCAGCGGCGCGGAGACCCAGTACTTC. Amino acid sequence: CASSVTSGAETQYF.

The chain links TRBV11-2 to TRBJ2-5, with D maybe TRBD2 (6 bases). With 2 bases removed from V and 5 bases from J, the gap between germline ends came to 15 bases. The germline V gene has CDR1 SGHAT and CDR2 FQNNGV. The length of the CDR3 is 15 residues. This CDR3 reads CASSLSAGSRETQYF. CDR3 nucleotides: TGTGCCAGCAGCTTATCCGCGGGGTCAAGGGAGACCCAGTACTTC. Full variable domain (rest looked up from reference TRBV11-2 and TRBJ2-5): EAGVAQSPRYKIIEKRQSVAFWCNPISGHATLYWYQQILGQGPKLLIQFQNNGVVDDSQLPKDRFSAERLKGVDSTLKIQPAKLEDSAVYLCASSLSAGSRETQYFGPGTRLLVL.

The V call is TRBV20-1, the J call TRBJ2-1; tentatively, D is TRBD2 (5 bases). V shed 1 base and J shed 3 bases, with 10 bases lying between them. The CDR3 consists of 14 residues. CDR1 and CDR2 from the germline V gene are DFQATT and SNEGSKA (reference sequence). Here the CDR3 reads CSARALLVYNEQFF. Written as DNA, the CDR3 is TGCAGTGCTAGAGCCCTACTAGTCTACAATGAGCAGTTCTTC.